There are a few counts of the clone carrying this T cell receptor beta chain. The antigen remains unidentified. Trimming took off 1 base at V and 4 bases at J, with 13 bases between the two ends. Germline V gives CDR1 KGHSH, CDR2 LQKENI. This CDR3 spans 15 amino acids. Only in-frame clones appear in the TCRdb table, and some are missing; sequencing was by immunoSEQ multiplex PCR. The table shows about 10,000 clones, with 68% occurring only once. These data come from a study of high-grade serous ovarian cancer treatment subgroups. Overall study: On average, around 15,000 reads and thousands of unique TCR beta rearrangements were obtained per sample. Study-wide results and limits: Repertoire similarity ranged about 0.1 to 0.85 between tumors of one patient. Only CDR3 was analyzed; CDR1 and CDR2 were not.

The tumor samples were collected prior to definitive surgery or chemotherapy. The TCR comes from a human donor with high-grade serous ovarian cancer. The V gene is TRBV18, the J gene TRBJ1-1; D gene ambiguous. Sequencing used tumor tissue. The CDR3 region has the DNA TGTGCCAGCTCACCACGGGTAGGCGGGCGCACTGAAGCTTTCTTT. Encoded protein: CASSPRVGGRTEAFF.